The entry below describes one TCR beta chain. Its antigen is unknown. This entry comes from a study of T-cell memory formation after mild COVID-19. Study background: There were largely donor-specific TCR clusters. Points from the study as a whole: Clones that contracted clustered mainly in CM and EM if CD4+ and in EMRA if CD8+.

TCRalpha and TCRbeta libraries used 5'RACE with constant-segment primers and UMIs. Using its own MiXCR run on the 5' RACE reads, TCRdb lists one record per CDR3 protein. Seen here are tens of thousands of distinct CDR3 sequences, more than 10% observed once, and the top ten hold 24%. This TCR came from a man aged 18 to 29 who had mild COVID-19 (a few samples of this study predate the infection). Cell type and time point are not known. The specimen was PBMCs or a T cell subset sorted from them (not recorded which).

The CDR3 sequence is CASSSILNYNYGYTF. Written as DNA, the CDR3 is TGTGCCAGCAGTTCGATACTAAACTATAACTATGGCTACACCTTC. V and J are TRBV12-3 or TRBV12-4 and TRBJ1-2; D is ambiguous. The CDR3 loop spans 15 amino acids. Trimming cost V 4 bases and J 1 base, with 13 bases left between them.